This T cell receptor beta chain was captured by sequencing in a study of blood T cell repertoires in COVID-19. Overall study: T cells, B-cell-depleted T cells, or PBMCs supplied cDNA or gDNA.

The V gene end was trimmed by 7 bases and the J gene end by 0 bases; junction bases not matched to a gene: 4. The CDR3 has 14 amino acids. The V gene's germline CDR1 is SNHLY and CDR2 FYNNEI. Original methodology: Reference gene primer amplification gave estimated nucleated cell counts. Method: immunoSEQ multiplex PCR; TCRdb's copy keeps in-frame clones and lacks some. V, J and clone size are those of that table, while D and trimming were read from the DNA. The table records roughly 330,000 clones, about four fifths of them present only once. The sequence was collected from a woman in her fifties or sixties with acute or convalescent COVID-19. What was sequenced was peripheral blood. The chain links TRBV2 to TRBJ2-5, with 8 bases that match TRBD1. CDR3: CASIQDRDQETQYF. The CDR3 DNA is TGTGCCAGCATCCAGGACAGGGACCAAGAGACCCAGTACTTC.